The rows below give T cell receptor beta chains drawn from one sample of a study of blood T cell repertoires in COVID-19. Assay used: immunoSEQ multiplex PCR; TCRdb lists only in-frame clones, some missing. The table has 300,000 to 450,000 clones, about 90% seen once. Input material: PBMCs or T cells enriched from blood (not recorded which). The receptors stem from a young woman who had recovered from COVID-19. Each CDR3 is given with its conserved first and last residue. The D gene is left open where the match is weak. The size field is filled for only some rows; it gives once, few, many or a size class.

CDR3 protein: CASSRDRGLNTEAFF
CDR3 DNA: TGTGCCAGCTCGCGCGACAGGGGGCTAAACACTGAAGCTTTCTTT
V gene: TRBV18
D gene: TRBD1
J gene: TRBJ1-1
clone size: -

CDR3 protein: CASSEGEGGPNEQFF
CDR3 DNA: TGTGCCAGCAGTGAAGGGGAGGGGGGGCCCAATGAGCAGTTCTTC
V gene: TRBV6-1
D gene: -
J gene: TRBJ2-1
clone size: -

CDR3 protein: CASGRQGESRRGNQPQHF
CDR3 DNA: TGTGCCAGTGGCCGACAGGGGGAGTCCCGTCGGGGCAATCAGCCCCAGCATTTT
V gene: TRBV19
D gene: TRBD1
J gene: TRBJ1-5
clone size: -

CDR3 protein: CALQTGTSNQPQHF
CDR3 DNA: TGTGCCCTCCAGACAGGGACTAGCAATCAGCCCCAGCATTTT
V gene: TRBV30
D gene: TRBD1
J gene: TRBJ1-5
clone size: -

CDR3 protein: CASSSHRQERYGYTF
CDR3 DNA: TGTGCCAGCAGTTCACATCGACAGGAACGCTATGGCTACACCTTC
V gene: TRBV28
D gene: -
J gene: TRBJ1-2
clone size: -

CDR3 protein: CASSYLPLATNEKLFF
CDR3 DNA: TGTGCCAGCAGCTACCTCCCCCTTGCAACTAATGAAAAACTGTTTTTT
V gene: TRBV27
D gene: -
J gene: TRBJ1-4
clone size: -

CDR3 protein: CASSLATPYDRANTEAFF
CDR3 DNA: TGTGCCAGCAGCTTAGCGACCCCTTACGACAGGGCGAACACTGAAGCTTTCTTT
V gene: TRBV7-2
D gene: TRBD1
J gene: TRBJ1-1
clone size: -

CDR3 protein: CASSLNRNEQYF
CDR3 DNA: TGTGCCAGCAGTTTAAACAGAAACGAGCAGTACTTC
V gene: TRBV27
D gene: -
J gene: TRBJ2-7
clone size: -

CDR3 protein: CASSRPGTGEETQYF
CDR3 DNA: TGTGCCAGCAGCCGTCCCGGGACAGGGGAAGAGACCCAGTACTTC
V gene: TRBV7-9
D gene: TRBD1
J gene: TRBJ2-5
clone size: once

CDR3 protein: CSVRDSYNQPQHF
CDR3 DNA: TGCAGCGTCAGGGACAGCTACAATCAGCCCCAGCATTTT
V gene: TRBV29-1
D gene: TRBD1
J gene: TRBJ1-5
clone size: -

CDR3 protein: CASSEAALAKNIQYF
CDR3 DNA: TGTGCCAGCAGTGAAGCGGCCTTAGCCAAAAACATTCAGTACTTC
V gene: TRBV2
D gene: -
J gene: TRBJ2-4
clone size: -

CDR3 protein: CASSQARGREQYF
CDR3 DNA: TGCGCCAGCAGCCAAGCCCGGGGGAGAGAGCAGTACTTC
V gene: TRBV4-3
D gene: -
J gene: TRBJ2-7
clone size: -

CDR3 protein: CASSSGGGNTGELFF
CDR3 DNA: TGTGCCAGCAGCTCGGGGGGAGGGAACACCGGGGAGCTGTTTTTT
V gene: TRBV28
D gene: TRBD2
J gene: TRBJ2-2
clone size: few

CDR3 protein: CASREDRAYEQYF
CDR3 DNA: TGTGCCAGTAGAGAGGACAGGGCCTACGAGCAGTACTTC
V gene: TRBV19
D gene: TRBD1
J gene: TRBJ2-7
clone size: -

CDR3 protein: CAISEASGGNTGELFF
CDR3 DNA: TGTGCCATCAGTGAAGCTAGCGGGGGGAACACCGGGGAGCTGTTTTTT
V gene: TRBV10-3
D gene: TRBD2
J gene: TRBJ2-2
clone size: -

CDR3 protein: CASSEGVTVGQPQHF
CDR3 DNA: TGTGCCAGCAGTGAAGGCGTGACAGTGGGGCAGCCCCAGCATTTT
V gene: TRBV6-1
D gene: -
J gene: TRBJ1-5
clone size: -

CDR3 protein: CASSLRDRASNEQFF
CDR3 DNA: TGTGCCAGCAGTCTCCGGGACAGAGCTTCCAATGAGCAGTTCTTC
V gene: TRBV27
D gene: TRBD1
J gene: TRBJ2-1
clone size: -

CDR3 protein: CASSASGVRFTYEQYF
CDR3 DNA: TGTGCCAGCAGCGCCTCCGGGGTTAGGTTCACCTACGAGCAGTACTTC
V gene: TRBV7-9
D gene: -
J gene: TRBJ2-7
clone size: once

CDR3 protein: CASSPRPSPDTQYF
CDR3 DNA: TGTGCCAGCAGCCCCAGGCCAAGCCCAGATACGCAGTATTTT
V gene: TRBV6-4
D gene: -
J gene: TRBJ2-3
clone size: -

CDR3 protein: CASSYGLGLNYGYTF
CDR3 DNA: TGTGCCAGCAGTTACGGCCTTGGACTGAACTATGGCTACACCTTC
V gene: TRBV6-5
D gene: -
J gene: TRBJ1-2
clone size: -

CDR3 protein: CASSLAPGKNSPLHF
CDR3 DNA: TGCGCCAGCAGCTTGGCCCCGGGGAAGAATTCACCCCTCCACTTT
V gene: TRBV5-1
D gene: -
J gene: TRBJ1-6
clone size: -

CDR3 protein: CASSAYSRGSSPLHF
CDR3 DNA: TGTGCCAGCAGTGCTTATTCTCGGGGTAGTTCACCCCTCCACTTT
V gene: TRBV28
D gene: -
J gene: TRBJ1-6
clone size: -

CDR3 protein: CASSPGQGESRFF
CDR3 DNA: TGTGCCAGCAGCCCGGGACAGGGGGAAAGTCGGTTCTTC
V gene: TRBV12-3/TRBV12-4
D gene: TRBD1
J gene: TRBJ2-1
clone size: -

CDR3 protein: CASSLGGTSVYEQYF
CDR3 DNA: TGTGCCAGCAGCCTAGGCGGGACTAGCGTCTACGAGCAGTACTTC
V gene: TRBV11-2
D gene: TRBD2
J gene: TRBJ2-7
clone size: -

CDR3 protein: CAWSPSAGGYTF
CDR3 DNA: TGTGCCTGGAGTCCCTCTGCGGGTGGCTACACCTTC
V gene: TRBV30
D gene: -
J gene: TRBJ1-2
clone size: -

CDR3 protein: CASSPGPGEYNEQFF
CDR3 DNA: TGTGCCAGCTCACCAGGGCCAGGGGAATACAATGAGCAGTTCTTC
V gene: TRBV18
D gene: -
J gene: TRBJ2-1
clone size: -

CDR3 protein: CASSARTSDGELFF
CDR3 DNA: TGTGCCAGCAGCGCCCGGACTAGCGACGGGGAGCTGTTTTTT
V gene: TRBV11-3
D gene: TRBD2
J gene: TRBJ2-2
clone size: many

CDR3 protein: CASSPATGTSYEQYF
CDR3 DNA: TGCGCCAGCAGTCCCGCGACAGGGACCTCCTACGAGCAGTACTTC
V gene: TRBV5-1
D gene: TRBD1
J gene: TRBJ2-7
clone size: few

CDR3 protein: CSVRGAIYEQYF
CDR3 DNA: TGCAGCGTGCGGGGGGCGATTTACGAGCAGTACTTC
V gene: TRBV29-1
D gene: TRBD2
J gene: TRBJ2-7
clone size: -

CDR3 protein: CASRAGTTLFYEQYF
CDR3 DNA: TGTGCCAGCAGGGCCGGGACTACCTTATTCTACGAGCAGTACTTC
V gene: TRBV6-5
D gene: TRBD2
J gene: TRBJ2-7
clone size: -

CDR3 protein: CASSPRQGLEKLFF
CDR3 DNA: TGTGCCAGCAGCCCACGACAGGGACTGGAAAAACTGTTTTTT
V gene: TRBV7-9
D gene: TRBD1
J gene: TRBJ1-4
clone size: -

CDR3 protein: CASSLTATYEQYF
CDR3 DNA: TGTGCCAGCAGTTTGACAGCGACCTACGAGCAGTACTTC
V gene: TRBV27
D gene: -
J gene: TRBJ2-7
clone size: -

CDR3 protein: CASIGFWQKGSPLHF
CDR3 DNA: TGTGCCAGCATAGGGTTCTGGCAGAAGGGGTCACCCCTCCACTTT
V gene: TRBV28
D gene: -
J gene: TRBJ1-6
clone size: -

CDR3 protein: CASSYLDRKETQYF
CDR3 DNA: TGTGCCAGCAGTTACCTGGACAGAAAAGAGACCCAGTACTTC
V gene: TRBV6-5
D gene: -
J gene: TRBJ2-5
clone size: -

CDR3 protein: CATSRVGNTGKETQYF
CDR3 DNA: TGTGCCACCAGCAGAGTCGGAAATACAGGGAAAGAGACCCAGTACTTC
V gene: TRBV15
D gene: -
J gene: TRBJ2-5
clone size: -

CDR3 protein: CASSDREAFF
CDR3 DNA: TGTGCCAGCAGCGATCGTGAAGCTTTCTTT
V gene: TRBV9
D gene: -
J gene: TRBJ1-1
clone size: -

CDR3 protein: CAITGEVVNQPQHF
CDR3 DNA: TGTGCCATAACAGGGGAGGTTGTCAATCAGCCCCAGCATTTT
V gene: TRBV10-3
D gene: TRBD1
J gene: TRBJ1-5
clone size: -

CDR3 protein: CASSELSARLNTEAFF
CDR3 DNA: TGTGCCAGCAGTGAATTGTCCGCCAGGTTGAACACTGAAGCTTTCTTT
V gene: TRBV6-1
D gene: -
J gene: TRBJ1-1
clone size: -

CDR3 protein: CAIRGGSESSYNEQFF
CDR3 DNA: TGTGCCATCAGGGGGGGGTCGGAAAGCTCCTACAATGAGCAGTTCTTC
V gene: TRBV10-3
D gene: TRBD2
J gene: TRBJ2-1
clone size: -

CDR3 protein: CASTDRGFDEQFF
CDR3 DNA: TGTGCCAGCACGGACAGGGGGTTCGATGAGCAGTTCTTC
V gene: TRBV19
D gene: TRBD1
J gene: TRBJ2-1
clone size: -

CDR3 protein: CASRPGQSNQPQHF
CDR3 DNA: TGTGCCAGCAGACCTGGACAAAGCAATCAGCCCCAGCATTTT
V gene: TRBV6-5
D gene: -
J gene: TRBJ1-5
clone size: -

CDR3 protein: CASSERTTYEAFF
CDR3 DNA: TGTGCCAGCAGTGAACGGACAACCTATGAAGCTTTCTTT
V gene: TRBV6-1
D gene: -
J gene: TRBJ1-1
clone size: -

CDR3 protein: CASSQDGQYSNQPQHF
CDR3 DNA: TGCGCCAGCAGCCAAGATGGCCAGTATAGCAATCAGCCCCAGCATTTT
V gene: TRBV4-1
D gene: -
J gene: TRBJ1-5
clone size: -

CDR3 protein: CASSETGQGGSYEQYF
CDR3 DNA: TGTGCCAGCAGTGAAACGGGACAGGGTGGCTCCTACGAGCAGTACTTC
V gene: TRBV2
D gene: TRBD1
J gene: TRBJ2-7
clone size: once

CDR3 protein: CASSDLRGGRAFF
CDR3 DNA: TGTGCCAGCAGTGACTTAAGAGGGGGCCGGGCTTTCTTT
V gene: TRBV6-4
D gene: TRBD1
J gene: TRBJ1-1
clone size: -

CDR3 protein: CASSGGQAENQPQHF
CDR3 DNA: TGTGCCAGCAGCGGGGGACAGGCGGAGAATCAGCCCCAGCATTTT
V gene: TRBV3-1/TRBV3-2
D gene: TRBD1
J gene: TRBJ1-5
clone size: -

CDR3 protein: CASSPSLTQPGLAGYTF
CDR3 DNA: TGTGCCAGCTCACCTTCTCTTACTCAACCGGGACTTGCTGGCTACACCTTC
V gene: TRBV18
D gene: -
J gene: TRBJ1-2
clone size: -

CDR3 protein: CASSTTTGSAQHF
CDR3 DNA: TGTGCCAGCAGCACAACTACAGGGTCGGCCCAGCATTTT
V gene: TRBV7-2
D gene: -
J gene: TRBJ1-5
clone size: -

CDR3 protein: CASSQDREARGELFF
CDR3 DNA: TGTGCCAGCAGCCAAGACCGGGAGGCGCGAGGGGAGCTGTTTTTT
V gene: TRBV3-1/TRBV3-2
D gene: TRBD2
J gene: TRBJ2-2
clone size: -

CDR3 protein: CAIRQGFEAFF
CDR3 DNA: TGTGCCATCCGACAGGGCTTTGAAGCTTTCTTT
V gene: TRBV10-3
D gene: TRBD1
J gene: TRBJ1-1
clone size: -

CDR3 protein: CASKKDRGWAGELFF
CDR3 DNA: TGTGCCAGCAAGAAAGACAGGGGGTGGGCCGGGGAGCTGTTTTTT
V gene: TRBV28
D gene: TRBD1
J gene: TRBJ2-2
clone size: -

CDR3 protein: CASSFLRTGEETQYF
CDR3 DNA: TGTGCCAGCAGCTTCCTCCGGACAGGGGAAGAGACCCAGTACTTC
V gene: TRBV7-6
D gene: TRBD1
J gene: TRBJ2-5
clone size: -

CDR3 protein: CATSRGGTDYGYTF
CDR3 DNA: TGTGCCACCAGCAGAGGAGGGACAGATTATGGCTACACCTTC
V gene: TRBV15
D gene: TRBD1
J gene: TRBJ1-2
clone size: -